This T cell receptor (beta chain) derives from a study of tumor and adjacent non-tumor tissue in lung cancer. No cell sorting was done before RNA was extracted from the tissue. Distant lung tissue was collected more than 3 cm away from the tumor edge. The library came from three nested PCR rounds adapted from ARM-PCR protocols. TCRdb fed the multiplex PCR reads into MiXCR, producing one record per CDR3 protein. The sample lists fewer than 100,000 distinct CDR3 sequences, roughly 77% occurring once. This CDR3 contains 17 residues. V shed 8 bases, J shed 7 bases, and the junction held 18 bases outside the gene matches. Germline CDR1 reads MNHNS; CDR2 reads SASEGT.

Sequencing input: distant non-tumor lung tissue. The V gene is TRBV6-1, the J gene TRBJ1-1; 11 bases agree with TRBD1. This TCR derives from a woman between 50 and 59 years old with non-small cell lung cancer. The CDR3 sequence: CASGRYPGQGVTSEAFF. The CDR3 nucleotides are TGTGCCAGCGGTCGTTATCCGGGACAGGGGGTGACAAGTGAAGCTTTCTTT.